The entry that follows covers one T cell receptor beta chain sequence. Its specificity is unknown. The V gene's germline CDR1 is MGHRA and CDR2 YSYEKL. Trimming removed 3 bases from V and 2 bases from J; junction bases left unmatched: 5. This CDR3 is 16 amino acids long. The data are from a study of cytomegalovirus exposure and HLA in healthy donors. Overall study findings and caveats: In vitro assays verified that a few CMV-associated chains recognized CMV antigens specifically. The classifier, whose performance was assessed in both the original and validation cohorts, reportedly diagnosed cytomegalovirus status with high specificity and sensitivity.

Researchers ran the PCR with 60 Vbeta and 13 Jbeta primers. Generated by immunoSEQ multiplex PCR, the TCRdb table keeps only in-frame clones and is missing some. The table has roughly 120,000 clones, more than 60% seen once. The receptor's source is a woman aged 40 to 50 in good health and CMV-seropositive. Sequenced material: PBMCs. This chain joins TRBV4-1 and TRBJ1-3; TRBD1 matches at 9 bases. For the CDR3, the DNA is TGCGCCAGCAGCCACCCAACAGGGGGCCCTGGAAACACCATATATTTT. Its protein product is CASSHPTGGPGNTIYF.